This T cell receptor beta chain was observed in a study of cytomegalovirus exposure and HLA in healthy donors. Researchers ran the PCR with 60 Vbeta and 13 Jbeta primers. TCRdb's table, derived via immunoSEQ multiplex PCR, lists solely in-frame clones and lacks some. The sample lists roughly 180,000 clones; roughly 80% were seen once. In its sample, this clone was seen a few times. Its specificity is unknown. Overall study results and limits: Researchers reported in a later analysis that common viral pathogens appeared linked to several top clusters.

Trimming shortened V by 4 bases and J by 4 bases, and 13 bases separated the two germline ends. From germline, CDR1 is SEHNR and CDR2 FQNEAQ (reference sequence). This CDR3 has 14 residues. The material sequenced was PBMCs. This TCR was recovered from a male donor in good health and CMV-seronegative. The chain couples TRBV7-9 to TRBJ1-2; the D is unclear. The CDR3 loop is CASSSATWRYGYTF. The CDR3 DNA reads TGTGCCAGCAGCTCCGCGACTTGGCGCTATGGCTACACCTTC.